The clone carrying this T cell receptor (beta chain) turned up a few times. The assay was immunoSEQ multiplex PCR, and TCRdb's table has in-frame clones only and misses some. The data contain about 77,000 clones, approximately 92% of them singletons. The entry originates in a study of control samples from healthy donors and cancer patients. V lost 7 bases to trimming and J lost 8 bases, with 18 bases between them. The CDR3 has 15 residues. Germline CDR1 and CDR2: MNHEY and SVGAGI. The source of this sequence is a woman aged 55-75 years in good health. The V call is TRBV6-5, the J call TRBJ1-6; perhaps TRBD1 as D (6 bases). Material for sequencing was blood. CDR3 bases: TGTGCCAGCACCGAAGGGCAGGGGTGGTATTCACCCCTCCACTTT. It yields the protein CASTEGQGWYSPLHF.